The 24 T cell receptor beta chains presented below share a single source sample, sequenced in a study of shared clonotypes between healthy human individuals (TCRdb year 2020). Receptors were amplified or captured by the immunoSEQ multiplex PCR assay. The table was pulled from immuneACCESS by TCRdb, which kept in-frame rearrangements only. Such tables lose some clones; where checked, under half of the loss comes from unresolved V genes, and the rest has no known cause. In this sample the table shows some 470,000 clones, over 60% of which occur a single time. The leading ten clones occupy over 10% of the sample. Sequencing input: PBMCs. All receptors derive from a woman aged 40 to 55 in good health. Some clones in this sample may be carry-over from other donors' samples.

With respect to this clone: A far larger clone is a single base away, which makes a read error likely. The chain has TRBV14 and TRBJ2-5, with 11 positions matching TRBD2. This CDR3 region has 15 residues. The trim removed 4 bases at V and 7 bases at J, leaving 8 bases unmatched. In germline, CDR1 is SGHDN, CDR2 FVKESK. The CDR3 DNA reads TGTGCCAGCAGCCTCAACCTAGCGGGAGGAGGGACCCAGTACTTC. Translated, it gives CASSLNLAGGGTQYF. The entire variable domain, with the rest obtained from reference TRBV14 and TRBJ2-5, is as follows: EAGVTQFPSHSVIEKGQTVTLRCDPISGHDNLYWYRRVMGKEIKFLLHFVKESKQDESGMPNNRFLAERTGGTYSTLKVQPAELEDSGVYFCASSLNLAGGGTQYFGPGTRLLVL.

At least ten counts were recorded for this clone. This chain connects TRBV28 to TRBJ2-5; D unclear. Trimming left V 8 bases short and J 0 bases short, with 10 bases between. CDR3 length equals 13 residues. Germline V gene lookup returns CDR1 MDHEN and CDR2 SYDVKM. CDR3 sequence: CASRLEDQETQYF. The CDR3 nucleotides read TGTGCCAGCCGCCTTGAGGACCAAGAGACCCAGTACTTC.

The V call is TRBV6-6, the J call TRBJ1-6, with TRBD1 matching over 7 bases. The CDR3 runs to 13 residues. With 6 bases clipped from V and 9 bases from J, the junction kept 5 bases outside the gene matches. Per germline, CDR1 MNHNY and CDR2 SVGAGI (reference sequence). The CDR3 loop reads CASSRQGSSPLHF. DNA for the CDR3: TGTGCCAGCAGCCGACAGGGAAGTTCACCCCTCCACTTT.

The CDR3 DNA reads as TGTGCCAGCAGTGATTTTGGTGGACACAGCTACGAGCAGTACTTC. This sequence encodes CASSDFGGHSYEQYF. The J gene is TRBJ2-7, the V gene TRBV6-1; perhaps TRBD1 as D (5 bases). The ends were cut back, 3 bases at V and 3 bases at J, with 15 bases in the middle. This CDR3 has 15 amino acids. Per germline, CDR1 MNHNS and CDR2 SASEGT.

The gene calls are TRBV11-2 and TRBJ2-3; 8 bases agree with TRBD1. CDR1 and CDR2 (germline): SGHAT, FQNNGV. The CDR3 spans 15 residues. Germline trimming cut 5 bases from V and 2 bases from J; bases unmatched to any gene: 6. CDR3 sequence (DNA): TGTGCCAGCAGCCCCGGGACAGGTCACACAGATACGCAGTATTTT. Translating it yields CASSPGTGHTDTQYF.

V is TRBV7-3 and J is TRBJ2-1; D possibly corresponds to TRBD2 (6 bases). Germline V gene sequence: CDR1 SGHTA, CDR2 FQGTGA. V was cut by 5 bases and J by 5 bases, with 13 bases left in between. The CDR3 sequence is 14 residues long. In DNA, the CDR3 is TGTGCCAGCAGCCTCGCGGGACCAAACAATGAGCAGTTCTTC. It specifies CASSLAGPNNEQFF.

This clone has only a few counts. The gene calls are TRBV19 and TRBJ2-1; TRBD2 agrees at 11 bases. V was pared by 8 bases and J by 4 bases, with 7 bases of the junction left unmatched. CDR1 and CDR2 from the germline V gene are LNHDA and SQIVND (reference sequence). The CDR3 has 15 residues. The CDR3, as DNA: TGTGCCAGTCGCTTAGGACTAGCGGGTTACAATGAGCAGTTCTTC. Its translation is CASRLGLAGYNEQFF.

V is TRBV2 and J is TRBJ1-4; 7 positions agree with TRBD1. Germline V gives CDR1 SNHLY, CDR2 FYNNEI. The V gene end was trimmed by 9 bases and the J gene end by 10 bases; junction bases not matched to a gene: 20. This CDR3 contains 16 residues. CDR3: CASSSGTAQSGGKLFF. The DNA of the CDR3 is TGTGCCAGTTCGTCCGGGACAGCACAGTCTGGGGGAAAACTGTTTTTT.

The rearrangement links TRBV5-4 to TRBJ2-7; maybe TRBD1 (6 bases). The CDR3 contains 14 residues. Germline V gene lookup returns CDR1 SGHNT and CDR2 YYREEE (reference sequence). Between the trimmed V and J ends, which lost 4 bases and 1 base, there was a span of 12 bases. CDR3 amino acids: CASSLDRSSYEQYF. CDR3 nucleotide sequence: TGTGCCAGCAGCCTGGACAGATCGTCCTACGAGCAGTACTTC.

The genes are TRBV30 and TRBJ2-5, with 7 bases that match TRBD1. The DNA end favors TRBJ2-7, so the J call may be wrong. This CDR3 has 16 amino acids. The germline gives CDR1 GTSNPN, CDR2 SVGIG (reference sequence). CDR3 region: CAWSLPAGGMGYEQYF. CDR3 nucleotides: TGTGCCTGGAGTCTCCCGGCAGGGGGAATGGGTTACGAGCAGTACTTC.

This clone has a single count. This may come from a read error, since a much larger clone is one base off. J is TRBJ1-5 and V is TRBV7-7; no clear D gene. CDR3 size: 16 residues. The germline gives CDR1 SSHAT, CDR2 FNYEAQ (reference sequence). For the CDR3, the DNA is TGTGCTGGCAGCTTAGTCCGTTTGCAGGTAGGTCAGCCCCAGCATTTT. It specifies CAGSLVRLQVGQPQHF.

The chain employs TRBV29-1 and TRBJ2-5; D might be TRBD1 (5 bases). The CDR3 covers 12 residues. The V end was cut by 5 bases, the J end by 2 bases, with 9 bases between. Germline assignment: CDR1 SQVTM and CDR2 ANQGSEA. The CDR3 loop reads CSVMDMQETQYF. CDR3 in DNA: TGCAGCGTTATGGACATGCAAGAGACCCAGTACTTC.

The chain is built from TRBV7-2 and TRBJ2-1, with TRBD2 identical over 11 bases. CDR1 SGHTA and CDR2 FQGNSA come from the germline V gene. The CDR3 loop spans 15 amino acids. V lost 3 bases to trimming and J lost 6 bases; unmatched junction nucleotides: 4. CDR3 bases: TGTGCCAGCAGCTTTACTAGCGGGAGTATCAATGAGCAGTTCTTC. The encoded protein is CASSFTSGSINEQFF. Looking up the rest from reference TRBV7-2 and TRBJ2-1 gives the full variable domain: GAGVSQSPSNKVTEKGKDVELRCDPISGHTALYWYRQSLGQGLEFLIYFQGNSAPDKSGLPSDRFSAERTGGSVSTLTIQRTQQEDSAVYLCASSFTSGSINEQFFGPGTRLTVL.

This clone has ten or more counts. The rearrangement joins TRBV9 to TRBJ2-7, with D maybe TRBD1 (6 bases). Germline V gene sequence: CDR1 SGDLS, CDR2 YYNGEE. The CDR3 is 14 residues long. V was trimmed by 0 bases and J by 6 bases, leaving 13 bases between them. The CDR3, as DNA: TGTGCCAGCAGCGTAGGAGGGGGATCGGCCGAGCAGTACTTC. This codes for CASSVGGGSAEQYF.

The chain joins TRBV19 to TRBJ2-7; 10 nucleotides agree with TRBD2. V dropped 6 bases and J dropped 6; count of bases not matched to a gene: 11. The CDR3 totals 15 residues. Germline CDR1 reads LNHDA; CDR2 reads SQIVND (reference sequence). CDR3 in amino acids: CASSTGLAGAPEQYF. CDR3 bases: TGTGCCAGTAGCACAGGTCTAGCGGGAGCTCCCGAGCAGTACTTC.

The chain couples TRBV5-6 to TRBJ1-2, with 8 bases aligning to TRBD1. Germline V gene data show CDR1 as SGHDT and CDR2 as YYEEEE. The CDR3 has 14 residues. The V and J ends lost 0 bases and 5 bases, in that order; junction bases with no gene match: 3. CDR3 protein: CASSLAGGAYGYTF. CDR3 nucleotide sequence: TGTGCCAGCAGCTTGGCAGGGGGCGCTTATGGCTACACCTTC.

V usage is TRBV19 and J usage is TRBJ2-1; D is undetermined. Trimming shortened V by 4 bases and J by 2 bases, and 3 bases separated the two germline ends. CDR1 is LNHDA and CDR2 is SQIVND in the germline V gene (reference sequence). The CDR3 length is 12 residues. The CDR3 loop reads CASSTTYNEQFF. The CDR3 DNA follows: TGTGCCAGTAGTACGACCTACAATGAGCAGTTCTTC.

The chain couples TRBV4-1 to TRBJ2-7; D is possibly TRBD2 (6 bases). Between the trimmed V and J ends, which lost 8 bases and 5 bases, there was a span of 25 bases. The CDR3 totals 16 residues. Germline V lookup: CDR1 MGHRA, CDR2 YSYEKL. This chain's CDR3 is CASSLKVRGKVHEQYF. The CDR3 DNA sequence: TGCGCCAGCTCCCTTAAGGTGCGGGGTAAGGTCCACGAGCAGTACTTC.

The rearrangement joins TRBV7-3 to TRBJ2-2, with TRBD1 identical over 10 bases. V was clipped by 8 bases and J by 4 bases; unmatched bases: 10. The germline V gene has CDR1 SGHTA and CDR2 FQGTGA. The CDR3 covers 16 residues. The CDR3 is CASSGTGVGLTGELFF. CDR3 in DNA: TGTGCCAGCTCCGGGACAGGGGTCGGTCTCACCGGGGAGCTGTTTTTT.

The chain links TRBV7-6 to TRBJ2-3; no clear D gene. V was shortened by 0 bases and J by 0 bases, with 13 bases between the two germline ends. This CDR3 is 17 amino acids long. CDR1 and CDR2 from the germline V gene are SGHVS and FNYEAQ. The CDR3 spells CASSLARQKLSTDTQYF. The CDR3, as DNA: TGTGCCAGCAGCTTAGCGCGGCAGAAGCTAAGCACAGATACGCAGTATTTT. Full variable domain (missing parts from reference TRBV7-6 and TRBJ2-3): GAGVSQSPRYKVTKRGQDVALRCDPISGHVSLYWYRQALGQGPEFLTYFNYEAQQDKSGLPNDRFSAERPEGSISTLTIQRTEQRDSAMYRCASSLARQKLSTDTQYFGPGTRLTVL.

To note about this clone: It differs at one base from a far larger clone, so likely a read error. CDR3 DNA sequence: TGCGCCAGCAGCTTTTACAGGACCACTGAAGCTTTCTTT. This codes for CASSFYRTTEAFF. The genes are TRBV5-1 and TRBJ1-1; possibly TRBD1 for D (5 bases). Germline loops: CDR1 SGHRS, CDR2 YFSETQ. The V gene lost 2 bases and the J gene lost 4 bases, with 9 bases spanning the gap. The CDR3 has 13 amino acids.

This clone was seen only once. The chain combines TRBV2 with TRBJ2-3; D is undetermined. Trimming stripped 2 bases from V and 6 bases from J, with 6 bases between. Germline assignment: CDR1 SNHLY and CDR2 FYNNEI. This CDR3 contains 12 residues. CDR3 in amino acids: CASSERVDTQYF. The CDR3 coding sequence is TGTGCCAGCAGTGAAAGGGTGGATACGCAGTATTTT.

The DNA of the CDR3 is TGTGCCTGGGACTCCGGGACTAGCAGAGAGACCCAGTACTTC. Translating gives CAWDSGTSRETQYF. The chain carries TRBV30 and TRBJ2-5, with 9 positions matching TRBD2. From germline, CDR1 is GTSNPN and CDR2 SVGIG (reference sequence). The CDR3 covers 14 residues. The J segment lost 4 bases and the V segment lost 5 bases, leaving 8 bases of the junction unmatched.

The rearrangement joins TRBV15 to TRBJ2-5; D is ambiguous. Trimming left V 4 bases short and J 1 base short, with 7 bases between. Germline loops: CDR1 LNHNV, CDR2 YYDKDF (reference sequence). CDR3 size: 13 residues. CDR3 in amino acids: CATSTRLQETQYF. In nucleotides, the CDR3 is TGTGCCACCAGCACGCGACTCCAAGAGACCCAGTACTTC.